This entry describes one T cell receptor beta chain. Per germline, CDR1 SGHRS and CDR2 YFSETQ. The trim removed 3 bases at V and 7 bases at J, leaving 4 bases unmatched. The CDR3 is 15 amino acids. TCRdb processed the RT-PCR reads anew with MiXCR; each CDR3 protein has one entry. The data hold more than 550,000 distinct CDR3 sequences, with approximately 15% observed a single time. The source is a female donor in good health, serving as a healthy control. The specimen sequenced was memory CD4+ T cells from blood. The rearrangement uses TRBV5-1 and TRBJ1-4, with 12 positions matching TRBD1. This CDR3 is CASSSGTGGGEKLFF. The CDR3 DNA follows: TGCGCCAGCAGCTCCGGGACAGGGGGCGGTGAAAAACTGTTTTTT.